The clone carrying this T cell receptor beta chain was counted a single time. Its matching antigen is unknown. This sample is part of a study of cytomegalovirus exposure and HLA in healthy donors. Study outcomes and limitations: The listing of 150 to 200 TCR beta chains classed them as cytomegalovirus-associated.

Generated by immunoSEQ multiplex PCR, the TCRdb table keeps only in-frame clones and is missing some. The sample includes about 310,000 clones, nearly 90% seen only once; the top ten take more than 0.95%. In germline, CDR1 is SGHRS, CDR2 YFSETQ. V was clipped by 3 bases and J by 10 bases, with 19 bases between them. The CDR3 is 14 residues long. The chain joins TRBV5-1 to TRBJ1-2; D is unclear. This sequence originates from a man under 40 in good health and CMV-seronegative. Sequenced material: PBMCs. The CDR3 reads CASSSNLRSPDYTF. The CDR3 DNA follows: TGCGCCAGCAGCTCGAACCTACGATCACCCGACTACACCTTC.